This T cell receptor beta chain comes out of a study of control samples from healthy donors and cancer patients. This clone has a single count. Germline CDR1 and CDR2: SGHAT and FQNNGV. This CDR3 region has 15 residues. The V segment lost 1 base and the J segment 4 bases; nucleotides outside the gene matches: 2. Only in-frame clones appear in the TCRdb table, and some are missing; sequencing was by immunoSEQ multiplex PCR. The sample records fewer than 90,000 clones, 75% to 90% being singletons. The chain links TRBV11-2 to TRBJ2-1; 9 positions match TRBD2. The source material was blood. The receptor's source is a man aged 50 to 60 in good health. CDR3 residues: CASSLAAGGYNEQFF. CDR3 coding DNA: TGTGCCAGCAGCTTAGCAGCGGGGGGTTACAATGAGCAGTTCTTC.